Within the sample, the clone carrying this T cell receptor beta chain is medium-sized (0.01 to 0.1%). What it binds is not known. Clones were read by immunoSEQ multiplex PCR, and TCRdb kept only the in-frame ones, dropping some. This sample has some 130,000 clones, with about 93% found just once. The data are from a study of OX40 agonist ivuxolimab in advanced cancers. For the study at large: The drug used for patients, ivuxolimab, was an agonistic anti-OX40 (CD134) antibody. Those enrolled were 70% to 85% male, with a mean age of roughly 62 years and ages from roughly 20 to 90. Partial responses, seen in three patients, involved one hepatocellular carcinoma and two cutaneous melanomas. General observations from the study: Some patients who did not respond also had low normalized T-cell clonal expansion.

V was trimmed by 2 bases and J by 0 bases, leaving 13 bases between them. Germline loops: CDR1 SGHVS, CDR2 FNYEAQ. This CDR3 contains 16 residues. The sample here was CD4+ or CD8+ T cells sorted from blood, taken in a trial of the OX40 agonist ivuxolimab. The TCR sequence derives from an adult with an advanced solid tumor such as melanoma, head and neck, liver or kidney cancer. V gene TRBV7-6 combines with J gene TRBJ1-1; tentatively, D is TRBD1 (6 bases). CDR3 loop: CASSLKGGGLNTEAFF. The CDR3 bases are TGTGCCAGCAGCTTAAAAGGGGGGGGACTGAACACTGAAGCTTTCTTT.